This T cell receptor (beta chain) came from a study of neurological immune-mediated disorders. Study conclusions and caveats: TCR clonal expansion peaked in HTLV-1-associated myelopathy patients and was lowest in multiple sclerosis patients.

PBMCs stored at -80 C, numbering 2 million, were the origin of the unsorted libraries. Synthesis of cDNA was carried out by template-switch 5'RACE. The reaction used 10-nucleotide random UMIs. Each sequencing run yielded over 160 million TCR-beta sequences from 15-18 subjects. TCRdb used MiXCR to reprocess the 5' RACE reads, holding one entry per CDR3 protein. The data contain around 20,000 distinct CDR3 sequences, under 35% of them singletons. CDR3 size: 13 residues. Trimming removed 10 bases at V and 1 base at J, with 12 bases between. Germline-derived CDR1 and CDR2 are MGHDK and SYGVNS. This clonotype was seen once. Its antigen is not identified.

Input material: PBMCs. The V gene is TRBV25-1, the J gene TRBJ2-3, with D uncertain. This receptor was obtained from a man aged 50-59 years with HTLV-1-associated myelopathy (HAM/TSP). The CDR3 sequence: CAIQVDGTDTQYF. The CDR3 region has the DNA TGTGCCATCCAAGTCGATGGCACAGATACGCAGTATTTT.